The 18 T cell receptor beta chains below were found in one sample sequenced in a study of cytomegalovirus exposure and HLA in healthy donors. The PCR used 60 Vbeta and 13 Jbeta primers. Assay: immunoSEQ multiplex PCR; the TCRdb copy retains only in-frame clones and omits some. The sample holds 120,000 or so clones; around 84% are singletons and the top ten take roughly 6.1%. The sample taken for sequencing was PBMCs. These receptors were obtained from a woman between 40 and 50 years old in good health and CMV-seronegative.

This chain connects TRBV4-1 to TRBJ2-5; TRBD1 matches at 10 bases. Trimming took 4 bases from V and 5 from J; bases not matched to a gene: 7. The CDR3 is made up of 15 amino acids. Germline loops: CDR1 MGHRA, CDR2 YSYEKL. The CDR3 region is CASSLGQGMWETQYF. The CDR3 DNA reads as TGCGCCAGCAGCCTGGGACAGGGGATGTGGGAGACCCAGTACTTC.

The gene calls are TRBV6-6 and TRBJ2-7, with D uncertain. V was shortened by 0 bases and J by 1 base, with 7 bases between the two germline ends. The germline gives CDR1 MNHNY, CDR2 SVGAGI (reference sequence). The CDR3 totals 14 residues. CDR3 sequence: CASSYSANSYEQYF. The CDR3 bases are TGTGCCAGCAGTTACTCGGCAAATTCCTACGAGCAGTACTTC.

This clone occurred a few times. V gene TRBV7-2 combines with J gene TRBJ2-7; TRBD1 aligns across 9 bases. The CDR3 covers 16 residues. CDR1 is SGHTA, CDR2 FQGNSA, per germline. V lost 7 bases and J lost 3; bases outside the gene matches: 13. This CDR3 is CASTQQGAAQVYEQYF. For the CDR3, the DNA is TGTGCCAGCACCCAACAGGGGGCAGCCCAGGTCTACGAGCAGTACTTC.

The sample holds a few counts of this clone. Written as DNA, the CDR3 is TGCGCCAGCAGCTTTACAGCCGGGACTAGCGTGGCCCAGTACTTC. As protein: CASSFTAGTSVAQYF. This rearrangement joins TRBV5-1 to TRBJ2-5, with 10 bases identical to TRBD2. V dropped 2 bases and J dropped 9; count of bases not matched to a gene: 10. CDR1 SGHRS and CDR2 YFSETQ come from the germline V gene. This CDR3 spans 15 amino acids. Variable domain in full (rest from reference TRBV5-1 and TRBJ2-5): KAGVTQTPRYLIKTRGQQVTLSCSPISGHRSVSWYQQTPGQGLQFLFEYFSETQRNKGNFPGRFSGRQFSNSRSEMNVSTLELGDSALYLCASSFTAGTSVAQYFGPGTRLLVL.

This clone was counted once. The chain joins TRBV11-3 to TRBJ1-2; TRBD1 agrees at 10 bases. The germline V gene encodes CDR1 SGHNT and CDR2 YENEEA. V lost 5 bases to trimming and J lost 6 bases; unmatched junction nucleotides: 21. This CDR3 contains 19 residues. The CDR3 DNA reads as TGTGCCAGCAGCCCCAGAGAGGGGACAGGGGCCTCAAAAGGGAATGGCTACACCTTC. This gives the protein CASSPREGTGASKGNGYTF.

V is TRBV5-6 and J is TRBJ2-7, with 9 bases identical to TRBD1. From germline, CDR1 is SGHDT and CDR2 YYEEEE. The J segment lost 3 bases and the V segment lost 0 bases, leaving 4 bases of the junction unmatched. There are 15 residues in the CDR3. The chain's CDR3 is CASSLAGTGSYEQYF. The CDR3, as DNA: TGTGCCAGCAGCTTGGCCGGGACAGGGAGCTACGAGCAGTACTTC.

In its sample, this clone was seen once. The gene calls are TRBV9 and TRBJ1-5; D not certain. Trimming cost V 0 bases and J 7 bases, with 8 bases left between them. The germline gives CDR1 SGDLS, CDR2 YYNGEE. The CDR3 is made up of 13 amino acids. CDR3 sequence (DNA): TGTGCCAGCAGCGTAGCCGAACGGCAGCCCCAGCATTTT. Translation: CASSVAERQPQHF.

This clone was seen a few times. This chain joins TRBV7-9 and TRBJ2-3, with 8 bases aligning to TRBD1. Germline V gene data show CDR1 as SEHNR and CDR2 as FQNEAQ (reference sequence). The CDR3 totals 15 residues. V was pared by 4 bases and J by 2 bases, with 5 bases of the junction left unmatched. The CDR3 DNA reads TGTGCCAGCAGCTCCCCGGACAGGGCCACAGATACGCAGTATTTT. It translates to CASSSPDRATDTQYF.

This sequence joins TRBV19 and TRBJ2-2; TRBD1 is a possible D gene (6 bases). The CDR3 is made up of 13 amino acids. Trimming took off 6 bases at V and 7 bases at J, with 12 bases between the two ends. Germline V gene data show CDR1 as LNHDA and CDR2 as SQIVND (reference sequence). The CDR3 protein is CASRTGWDGELFF. The CDR3, as DNA: TGTGCCAGTAGGACAGGCTGGGACGGGGAGCTGTTTTTT.

This chain connects TRBV7-2 to TRBJ1-3, with 8 bases matching TRBD1. After removal of 5 bases from V and 3 bases from J, the junction contained 6 bases not matched to a gene. Germline CDR1 reads SGHTA; CDR2 reads FQGNSA. The CDR3 extends over 15 amino acids. The CDR3 protein is CASSPWTGFGNTIYF. DNA of the CDR3: TGTGCCAGCAGCCCATGGACAGGGTTTGGAAACACCATATATTTT.

V is TRBV7-9 and J is TRBJ2-3; the D gene is possibly TRBD1 (5 bases). V dropped 1 base and J dropped 3 bases, with 20 bases sitting between them. In germline, CDR1 is SEHNR, CDR2 FQNEAQ (reference sequence). CDR3 size: 18 residues. The CDR3 region has the DNA TGTGCCAGCAGCTTAGAATCCACTCAGGGAAGAAGGACAGATACGCAGTATTTT. Translated, it gives CASSLESTQGRRTDTQYF.

For this clone: The junction and the germline gene differ at one end; a read error may be behind it. The chain carries TRBV7-9 and TRBJ2-2, with TRBD1 identical over 8 bases. Per germline, CDR1 SEHNR and CDR2 FQNEAQ (reference sequence). CDR3 length: 15 residues. The CDR3, as DNA: TGTTCCAGCAGCCAGGACAGGGTCGACACCGGGGAGCTGTTTTTT. Translating gives CSSSQDRVDTGELFF.

V and J are TRBV5-4 and TRBJ2-1; the match to TRBD2 covers 8 bases. Germline loops: CDR1 SGHNT, CDR2 YYREEE (reference sequence). The CDR3 contains 14 residues. Germline trimming cut 4 bases from V and 5 bases from J; bases unmatched to any gene: 5. The CDR3 DNA follows: TGTGCCAGCAGCCGACTAGCGCTTAACAATGAGCAGTTCTTC. Amino acids: CASSRLALNNEQFF.

The gene calls are TRBV19 and TRBJ1-1; 11 nucleotides agree with TRBD1. This CDR3 comprises 14 residues. V was clipped by 3 bases and J by 4 bases; unmatched bases: 1. The V gene's germline CDR1 is LNHDA and CDR2 SQIVND (reference sequence). CDR3 sequence: CASSIGQGATEAFF. CDR3 sequence (DNA): TGTGCCAGTAGTATCGGACAGGGGGCCACTGAAGCTTTCTTT.

V is TRBV2 and J is TRBJ2-5; no clear D gene. Between the trimmed V and J ends, which lost 1 base and 5 bases, there was a span of 8 bases. CDR1 is SNHLY and CDR2 is FYNNEI in the germline V gene. CDR3 length equals 13 residues. Here the CDR3 DNA reads TGTGCCAGCAGTGAAGATCTGCGGGAGACCCAGTACTTC. This translates into CASSEDLRETQYF.

With regard to this clone: One junction end disagrees with the germline gene, perhaps due to a read error. V usage is TRBV7-9 and J usage is TRBJ1-5; no clear D. Per the germline V gene, CDR1 is SEHNR and CDR2 is FQNEAQ (reference sequence). This CDR3 is 16 amino acids long. The CDR3 loop is CSSSLGVGASNQPQHF. The CDR3 DNA follows: TGTTCCAGCAGCTTAGGCGTCGGAGCTAGCAATCAGCCCCAGCATTTT.

The chain is built from TRBV9 and TRBJ2-1; 7 bases fit TRBD2. From germline, CDR1 is SGDLS and CDR2 YYNGEE. Trimming removed 1 base from V and 6 bases from J; junction bases left unmatched: 7. The CDR3 consists of 15 residues. CDR3 DNA: TGTGCCAGCAGCGTATCGGGACTATACCGCAATGAGCAGTTCTTC. Translated: CASSVSGLYRNEQFF.

The chain joins TRBV9 to TRBJ2-7; TRBD2 matches at 7 bases. Trimming took 2 bases from V and 3 from J; bases not matched to a gene: 8. The CDR3 runs to 15 residues. The germline V gene has CDR1 SGDLS and CDR2 YYNGEE. The DNA of the CDR3 is TGTGCCAGCAGCGTTTCAGCGGGGTGGGGCTACGAGCAGTACTTC. Protein sequence: CASSVSAGWGYEQYF.